Below, 19 T cell receptor beta chains from the same sample are listed, as sequenced in a study of OX40 agonist ivuxolimab in advanced cancers. Sequenced by immunoSEQ multiplex PCR; TCRdb stores in-frame clones only, minus some. The sample holds roughly 53,000 clones, roughly 80% seen once. Sequencing used CD4+ or CD8+ T cells sorted from blood, obtained in a trial of the OX40 agonist ivuxolimab. These receptors all stem from an adult with an advanced solid tumor such as melanoma, head and neck, liver or kidney cancer.

The rearrangement links TRBV19 to TRBJ2-2, with no clear D. The CDR3 runs 15 residues. Germline V gives CDR1 LNHDA, CDR2 SQIVND (reference sequence). Trimming cost V 6 bases and J 6 bases, with 17 bases left between them. The CDR3 sequence: CASSRRYEHPGELFF. CDR3 coding DNA: TGTGCCAGTAGCCGGCGGTATGAACACCCCGGGGAGCTGTTTTTT.

This clone was picked up many times. The same CDR3 arises from other DNA sequences in this sample as well. The chain links TRBV14 to TRBJ1-2; D may be TRBD1 (5 bases). The CDR3 sequence is 14 residues long. The germline CDR1 and CDR2 sequences are SGHDN and FVKESK. V lost 0 bases to trimming and J lost 3 bases, with 8 bases between them. CDR3 coding DNA: TGTGCCAGCAGCCAAGATGCCAGGGACTATGGCTACACCTTC. This codes for CASSQDARDYGYTF.

The chain recombines TRBV4-3 with TRBJ2-5, with 7 bases lining up with TRBD2. The germline CDR1 and CDR2 sequences are LGHNA and YSLEER. The CDR3 runs to 14 residues. The junction had 5 bases not matched to a gene; V was cut back by 4 bases and J by 3 bases. The CDR3 nucleotides are TGCGCCAGCAGCCCTGAGGGAGGGAAAGAGACCCAGTACTTC. Amino acid sequence: CASSPEGGKETQYF.

The J gene is TRBJ1-1, the V gene TRBV6-6, with a possible D match to TRBD1 (5 bases). The CDR3 is 14 amino acids. Germline-derived CDR1 and CDR2 are MNHNY and SVGAGI (reference sequence). V dropped 2 bases and J dropped 2 bases, with 9 bases sitting between them. As DNA, the CDR3 is TGTGCCAGCAGTTACGGGGCCCCTAACACTGAAGCTTTCTTT. Translation: CASSYGAPNTEAFF.

V usage is TRBV6-5 and J usage is TRBJ1-1; 8 bases line up with TRBD1. The germline V gene has CDR1 MNHEY and CDR2 SVGAGI. V was clipped by 2 bases and J by 3 bases; unmatched bases: 5. This CDR3 has 15 amino acids. CDR3 nucleotides: TGTGCCAGCAGTTACAGGACAGGGATCTACACTGAAGCTTTCTTT. This sequence encodes CASSYRTGIYTEAFF.

The chain has TRBV27 and TRBJ2-5, with 9 positions matching TRBD1. This CDR3 region has 13 residues. V was clipped by 3 bases and J by 4 bases; unmatched bases: 0. Germline V lookup: CDR1 MNHEY, CDR2 SMNVEV (reference sequence). The CDR3, as DNA: TGTGCCAGCAGTTTGGGACAGGGAGAGACCCAGTACTTC. Its translation: CASSLGQGETQYF.

J is TRBJ1-4 and V is TRBV9, with a weak D call TRBD1 (5 bases). This CDR3 has 13 residues. Trimming shortened V by 4 bases and J by 5 bases, and 9 bases separated the two germline ends. Germline CDR1 SGDLS, CDR2 YYNGEE. The CDR3 sequence: CASSLQENEKLFF. CDR3 in DNA: TGTGCCAGCAGCCTACAGGAGAATGAAAAACTGTTTTTT. The full variable domain, rest sourced from reference TRBV9 and TRBJ1-4, is DSGVTQTPKHLITATGQRVTLRCSPRSGDLSVYWYQQSLDQGLQFLIQYYNGEERAKGNILERFSAQQFPDLHSELNLSSLELGDSALYFCASSLQENEKLFFGSGTQLSVL.

The V gene is TRBV5-1, the J gene TRBJ2-3; 11 nucleotides agree with TRBD2. V lost 0 bases, J lost 2 bases, and 2 bases stayed unmatched. Germline assignment: CDR1 SGHRS and CDR2 YFSETQ. The CDR3 sequence is 16 residues long. CDR3 nucleotides: TGCGCCAGCAGCTTGGCGGGACTAGCGGACACAGATACGCAGTATTTT. The encoded protein is CASSLAGLADTDTQYF.

The J gene is TRBJ2-5, the V gene TRBV15; D is possibly TRBD2 (6 bases). The germline gives CDR1 LNHNV, CDR2 YYDKDF (reference sequence). Trimming removed 2 bases at V and 2 bases at J, with 21 bases between. The CDR3 has 18 amino acids. The CDR3 here is CATSRKRVWASAQETQYF. The CDR3 DNA reads as TGTGCCACCAGCAGAAAGAGGGTTTGGGCTAGCGCGCAAGAGACCCAGTACTTC.

V is TRBV6-1 and J is TRBJ2-1; 10 bases are shared with TRBD1. The V and J ends lost 5 bases and 9 bases, in that order; junction bases with no gene match: 7. Per germline, CDR1 MNHNS and CDR2 SASEGT. The length of the CDR3 is 14 residues. The CDR3 DNA reads as TGTGCCAGCAGTTCACGACAGGGGGCAGGTGAGCAGTTCTTC. Translated: CASSSRQGAGEQFF.

The chain is built from TRBV27 and TRBJ1-4; D may be TRBD1 (6 bases). From germline, CDR1 is MNHEY and CDR2 SMNVEV (reference sequence). The CDR3 has 15 amino acids. Trimming cost V 3 bases and J 3 bases, with 11 bases left between them. CDR3 in amino acids: CASSFQQGANEKLFF. The CDR3 DNA is TGTGCCAGCAGTTTCCAACAGGGTGCTAATGAAAAACTGTTTTTT.

This rearrangement joins TRBV11-3 to TRBJ1-2, with D possibly TRBD1 on 6 matching bases. The CDR3 is 14 residues long. The germline V and J ends were trimmed by 4 bases and 5 bases, with 14 bases remaining between them. Germline V gene data show CDR1 as SGHNT and CDR2 as YENEEA. As DNA, the CDR3 is TGTGCCAGCAGCTACGGACCGGGGGCGTATGGCTACACCTTC. Translating gives CASSYGPGAYGYTF.

This clone was seen only once. The DNA for the CDR3 is TGCGCCAGCAACCCGACAGGGAAGAACACTGAAGCTTTCTTT. It yields the protein CASNPTGKNTEAFF. This chain links TRBV4-1 with TRBJ1-1, with 7 nucleotides matching TRBD1. This CDR3 is built from 14 residues. J gave up 1 base and V 7 bases, and 6 bases lay outside the gene matches. Germline V lookup: CDR1 MGHRA, CDR2 YSYEKL.

The chain joins TRBV7-9 to TRBJ2-3; the match to TRBD2 covers 9 bases. The CDR3 has 15 residues. Trimming took 3 bases from V and 3 from J; bases not matched to a gene: 4. Germline CDR1 SEHNR, CDR2 FQNEAQ (reference sequence). Written as DNA, the CDR3 is TGTGCCAGCAGCTTTTCGGGACTAGCAACAGATACGCAGTATTTT. It specifies CASSFSGLATDTQYF.

This sequence joins TRBV7-6 and TRBJ2-5; D ambiguous. The ends were cut back, 5 bases at V and 3 bases at J, with 7 bases in the middle. This CDR3 region has 12 residues. CDR1 SGHVS and CDR2 FNYEAQ come from the germline V gene. The CDR3 DNA sequence: TGTGCCAGCAGCCCCGTAGAAGAGACCCAGTACTTC. This gives the protein CASSPVEETQYF. Full variable domain (rest looked up from reference TRBV7-6 and TRBJ2-5): GAGVSQSPRYKVTKRGQDVALRCDPISGHVSLYWYRQALGQGPEFLTYFNYEAQQDKSGLPNDRFSAERPEGSISTLTIQRTEQRDSAMYRCASSPVEETQYFGPGTRLLVL.

This chain connects TRBV14 to TRBJ2-1, with TRBD2 as a possible D gene (6 bases). CDR3 size: 18 residues. CDR1 is SGHDN, CDR2 FVKESK, per germline. Deletions cut 3 bases from V and 7 bases from J, with 25 bases between. The CDR3 bases are TGTGCCAGCAGCCATCGAGCGGGCGTGGCACCGACGGATAATGAGCAGTTCTTC. Residues: CASSHRAGVAPTDNEQFF.

This chain links TRBV11-2 with TRBJ2-3; 11 bases are shared with TRBD1. The germline V gene encodes CDR1 SGHAT and CDR2 FQNNGV. The CDR3 has 15 amino acids. Trimming removed 4 bases from V and 5 bases from J; junction bases left unmatched: 5. The DNA for the CDR3 is TGTGCCAGCAGCTCCCAGGACAGGGGGCAAGATACGCAGTATTTT. Translated, it gives CASSSQDRGQDTQYF.

The CDR3 spells CASSPRRQGEVYGYTF. The CDR3, as DNA: TGTGCCAGCAGCCCTAGACGACAGGGCGAGGTCTATGGCTACACCTTC. The V gene is TRBV11-2, the J gene TRBJ1-2, with TRBD1 matching over 7 bases. Germline CDR1 SGHAT, CDR2 FQNNGV. V was pared by 5 bases and J by 4 bases, with 13 bases of the junction left unmatched. CDR3 size: 16 residues. The variable domain in full, with the rest retrieved from reference TRBV11-2 and TRBJ1-2, is EAGVAQSPRYKIIEKRQSVAFWCNPISGHATLYWYQQILGQGPKLLIQFQNNGVVDDSQLPKDRFSAERLKGVDSTLKIQPAKLEDSAVYLCASSPRRQGEVYGYTFGSGTRLTVV.

The chain has TRBV7-2 and TRBJ1-5; D possibly corresponds to TRBD1 (5 bases). Trimming pared 4 bases from V and 7 bases from J, leaving 14 bases between. The CDR3 is 14 residues long. Germline assignment: CDR1 SGHTA and CDR2 FQGNSA. The CDR3 sequence: CASSSDPGGQPQHF. CDR3 DNA sequence: TGTGCCAGCAGCTCGGACCCGGGGGGGCAGCCCCAGCATTTT.